A selection of T cell receptor beta chains follows, all from one sample in a study of patients and donors after allogeneic stem cell transplantation. Using its own MiXCR run on the RT-PCR reads, TCRdb lists one record per CDR3 protein. The sample holds approximately 250,000 distinct CDR3 sequences, over 12% seen once. The specimen sequenced was blood, either unsorted or a sorted T cell fraction (not recorded which). These receptors all come from a human donor who was either an allogeneic HSCT recipient or a stem cell or donor lymphocyte infusion donor (not recorded which). It is not recorded whose cells these are; they may come from a transplant donor. Both conserved end residues are part of each CDR3. D genes are given only for firm matches. Size is stated for part of the rows, as once, few or many counts, or as a class when the clone is expanded.

clone size	V gene	D gene	J gene	CDR3 protein	CDR3 DNA
.	TRBV12-3/TRBV12-4	TRBD1	TRBJ2-7	CASSPGTALSSSYEQYF	TGTGCCAGCAGCCCCGGGACAGCTCTTTCAAGCTCCTACGAGCAGTACTTC
few	TRBV4-1	.	TRBJ1-5	CASSQDPGNSNQPQHF	TGCGCCAGCAGCCAAGATCCGGGGAATAGCAATCAGCCCCAGCATTTT
many	TRBV24-1	TRBD1	TRBJ2-2	CATSQTGYTGELFF	TGTGCCACCAGCCAGACAGGGTACACCGGGGAGCTGTTTTTT
.	TRBV7-8	.	TRBJ2-5	CASSLFGGDGQETQYF	TGTGCCAGCAGCTTATTTGGAGGGGATGGCCAAGAGACCCAGTACTTC
.	TRBV20-1	.	TRBJ1-4	CSWGANEKLFF	TGCAGTTGGGGGGCTAATGAAAAACTGTTTTTT
.	TRBV7-8	.	TRBJ1-1	CASSLSWGNTEAFF	TGTGCCAGCAGCTTAAGTTGGGGGAACACTGAAGCTTTCTTT
.	TRBV20-1	TRBD1	TRBJ1-5	CSAKGGAGNQPQHF	TGCAGTGCTAAAGGGGGCGCCGGCAATCAGCCCCAGCATTTT
many	TRBV4-3	TRBD1	TRBJ1-1	CASSQGDRGRSIAFF	TGCGCCAGCAGCCAAGGGGACAGGGGGCGTAGTATTGCTTTCTTT
many	TRBV24-1	.	TRBJ2-1	CATSEPSPSQGNRGEQFF	TGTGCCACCAGTGAACCCTCCCCTTCACAGGGAAATAGAGGTGAGCAGTTCTTC
.	TRBV4-2	.	TRBJ1-3	CASSRTNAGPSGNTIYF	TGTGCCAGCAGCCGGACCAACGCAGGGCCCTCTGGAAACACCATATATTTT
.	TRBV30	.	TRBJ2-6	CAWSVGDTDNVLTF	TGTGCCTGGAGTGTGGGGGACACCGACAACGTCCTGACTTTC
many	TRBV29-1	.	TRBJ2-5	CSVVSGTKETQYF	TGCAGCGTTGTCTCGGGAACCAAAGAGACCCAGTACTTC
.	TRBV25-1	TRBD1	TRBJ1-6	CASSDDGQGVLDSPLHF	TGTGCCAGCAGTGACGACGGACAGGGTGTTCTAGATTCACCCCTCCACTTT
many	TRBV5-1	.	TRBJ2-3	CASGGTGVVGDTQYF	TGCGCCAGCGGTGGAACGGGAGTGGTAGGAGATACGCAGTATTTT
.	TRBV5-1	TRBD2	TRBJ2-3	CASRGSGRRTDTQYF	TGCGCCAGCAGGGGGAGCGGGAGACGAACAGATACGCAGTATTTT
once	TRBV11-1	TRBD2	TRBJ2-3	CASSPLTGTSGSVTQYF	TGTGCCAGCAGCCCTCTAACCGGGACTAGCGGGAGTGTTACGCAGTATTTT
few	TRBV2	.	TRBJ2-3	CASGVDTQYF	TGTGCCAGCGGGGTGGATACGCAGTATTTT
many	TRBV5-6	.	TRBJ2-2	CASSLIGWGPNTGELFF	TGTGCCAGCAGCTTGATCGGGTGGGGCCCGAACACCGGGGAGCTGTTTTTT
many	TRBV5-3	.	TRBJ1-1	CARSLNPGNTEAFF	TGTGCCAGAAGCTTGAACCCAGGGAACACTGAAGCTTTCTTT
once	TRBV15	.	TRBJ2-3	CATSRDGAGSLSTDTQYF	TGTGCCACCAGCAGAGATGGGGCAGGGAGTCTCTCCACAGATACGCAGTATTTT
.	TRBV10-3	.	TRBJ2-6	CAISDSGGLSGANVLTF	TGTGCCATCAGCGACTCAGGGGGACTCTCTGGGGCCAACGTCCTGACTTTC
few	TRBV30	TRBD2	TRBJ2-7	CAWAGGRAYEQYF	TGTGCCTGGGCCGGCGGGAGGGCCTACGAGCAGTACTTC
few	TRBV19	TRBD1	TRBJ1-4	CASSRRGTGEKLFF	TGTGCCAGTAGCAGACGCGGGACAGGGGAAAAACTGTTTTTT
few	TRBV12-3/TRBV12-4	.	TRBJ1-2	CASSLFGAANYGYTF	TGTGCCAGCAGTTTATTCGGGGCCGCTAACTATGGCTACACCTTC
medium-sized	TRBV29-1	TRBD1	TRBJ2-7	CSVASGTGAYEQYF	TGCAGCGTTGCCTCCGGGACAGGGGCCTACGAGCAGTACTTC
many	TRBV6-2/TRBV6-3	.	TRBJ2-7	CASRDIYEQYF	TGTGCCAGCAGAGATATTTACGAGCAGTACTTC
.	TRBV19	TRBD1	TRBJ1-4	CASGTGTEKLFF	TGTGCCAGTGGGACAGGGACTGAAAAACTGTTTTTT
.	TRBV21-1	.	TRBJ2-7	CASSKERLAGRPHYEQYF	TGTGCCAGCAGCAAAGAGCGGCTAGCGGGACGACCTCACTACGAGCAGTACTTC